The entry below describes one TCR beta chain. The target antigen is unknown. Sequencing was performed with immunoSEQ multiplex PCR; in TCRdb, only in-frame clones are kept and a portion is missing. The table lists approximately 1.9 million clones, just under 95% of them singletons. Naivety among CD8 cells was defined by CD45RO negativity and positive CCR7 selection, thereby excluding terminally differentiated effector memory CD45RA+ cells. The CDR3 covers 15 residues. Trimming took off 1 base at V and 1 base at J, with 11 bases between the two ends. Germline V gives CDR1 SGHVS, CDR2 FNYEAQ. This sample stems from a study of shared clonotypes between healthy human individuals. The study's findings and limits: The genetic and exposure-history diversity represented was limited by few donors.

The sequencing input was naive CD8+ T cells from PBMCs. This rearrangement joins TRBV7-6 to TRBJ2-7; D uncertain. This receptor was taken from a man aged 18-30 years in good health. Some clones in this sample may be carry-over from other donors' samples. The DNA of the CDR3 is TGTGCCAGCAGCTTAGTCGCAAGCTGGTCCTACGAGCAGTACTTC. This codes for CASSLVASWSYEQYF. Drawing the rest from reference TRBV7-6 and TRBJ2-7, the complete variable domain is GAGVSQSPRYKVTKRGQDVALRCDPISGHVSLYWYRQALGQGPEFLTYFNYEAQQDKSGLPNDRFSAERPEGSISTLTIQRTEQRDSAMYRCASSLVASWSYEQYFGPGTRLTVT.